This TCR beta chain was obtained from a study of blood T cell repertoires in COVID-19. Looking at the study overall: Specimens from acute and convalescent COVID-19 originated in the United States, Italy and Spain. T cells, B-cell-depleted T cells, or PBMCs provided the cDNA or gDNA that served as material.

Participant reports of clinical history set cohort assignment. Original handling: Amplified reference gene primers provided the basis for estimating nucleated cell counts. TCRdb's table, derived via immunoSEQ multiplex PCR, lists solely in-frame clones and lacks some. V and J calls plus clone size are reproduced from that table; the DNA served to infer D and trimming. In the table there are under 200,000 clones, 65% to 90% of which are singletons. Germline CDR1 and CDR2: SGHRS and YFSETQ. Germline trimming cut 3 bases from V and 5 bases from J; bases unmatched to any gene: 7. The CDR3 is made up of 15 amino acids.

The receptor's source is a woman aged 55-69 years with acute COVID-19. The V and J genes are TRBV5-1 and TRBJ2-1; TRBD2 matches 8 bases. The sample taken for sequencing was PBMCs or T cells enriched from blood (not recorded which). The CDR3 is CASSSGGAGNNEQFF. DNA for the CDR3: TGCGCCAGCAGCTCGGGAGGGGCGGGTAACAATGAGCAGTTCTTC.